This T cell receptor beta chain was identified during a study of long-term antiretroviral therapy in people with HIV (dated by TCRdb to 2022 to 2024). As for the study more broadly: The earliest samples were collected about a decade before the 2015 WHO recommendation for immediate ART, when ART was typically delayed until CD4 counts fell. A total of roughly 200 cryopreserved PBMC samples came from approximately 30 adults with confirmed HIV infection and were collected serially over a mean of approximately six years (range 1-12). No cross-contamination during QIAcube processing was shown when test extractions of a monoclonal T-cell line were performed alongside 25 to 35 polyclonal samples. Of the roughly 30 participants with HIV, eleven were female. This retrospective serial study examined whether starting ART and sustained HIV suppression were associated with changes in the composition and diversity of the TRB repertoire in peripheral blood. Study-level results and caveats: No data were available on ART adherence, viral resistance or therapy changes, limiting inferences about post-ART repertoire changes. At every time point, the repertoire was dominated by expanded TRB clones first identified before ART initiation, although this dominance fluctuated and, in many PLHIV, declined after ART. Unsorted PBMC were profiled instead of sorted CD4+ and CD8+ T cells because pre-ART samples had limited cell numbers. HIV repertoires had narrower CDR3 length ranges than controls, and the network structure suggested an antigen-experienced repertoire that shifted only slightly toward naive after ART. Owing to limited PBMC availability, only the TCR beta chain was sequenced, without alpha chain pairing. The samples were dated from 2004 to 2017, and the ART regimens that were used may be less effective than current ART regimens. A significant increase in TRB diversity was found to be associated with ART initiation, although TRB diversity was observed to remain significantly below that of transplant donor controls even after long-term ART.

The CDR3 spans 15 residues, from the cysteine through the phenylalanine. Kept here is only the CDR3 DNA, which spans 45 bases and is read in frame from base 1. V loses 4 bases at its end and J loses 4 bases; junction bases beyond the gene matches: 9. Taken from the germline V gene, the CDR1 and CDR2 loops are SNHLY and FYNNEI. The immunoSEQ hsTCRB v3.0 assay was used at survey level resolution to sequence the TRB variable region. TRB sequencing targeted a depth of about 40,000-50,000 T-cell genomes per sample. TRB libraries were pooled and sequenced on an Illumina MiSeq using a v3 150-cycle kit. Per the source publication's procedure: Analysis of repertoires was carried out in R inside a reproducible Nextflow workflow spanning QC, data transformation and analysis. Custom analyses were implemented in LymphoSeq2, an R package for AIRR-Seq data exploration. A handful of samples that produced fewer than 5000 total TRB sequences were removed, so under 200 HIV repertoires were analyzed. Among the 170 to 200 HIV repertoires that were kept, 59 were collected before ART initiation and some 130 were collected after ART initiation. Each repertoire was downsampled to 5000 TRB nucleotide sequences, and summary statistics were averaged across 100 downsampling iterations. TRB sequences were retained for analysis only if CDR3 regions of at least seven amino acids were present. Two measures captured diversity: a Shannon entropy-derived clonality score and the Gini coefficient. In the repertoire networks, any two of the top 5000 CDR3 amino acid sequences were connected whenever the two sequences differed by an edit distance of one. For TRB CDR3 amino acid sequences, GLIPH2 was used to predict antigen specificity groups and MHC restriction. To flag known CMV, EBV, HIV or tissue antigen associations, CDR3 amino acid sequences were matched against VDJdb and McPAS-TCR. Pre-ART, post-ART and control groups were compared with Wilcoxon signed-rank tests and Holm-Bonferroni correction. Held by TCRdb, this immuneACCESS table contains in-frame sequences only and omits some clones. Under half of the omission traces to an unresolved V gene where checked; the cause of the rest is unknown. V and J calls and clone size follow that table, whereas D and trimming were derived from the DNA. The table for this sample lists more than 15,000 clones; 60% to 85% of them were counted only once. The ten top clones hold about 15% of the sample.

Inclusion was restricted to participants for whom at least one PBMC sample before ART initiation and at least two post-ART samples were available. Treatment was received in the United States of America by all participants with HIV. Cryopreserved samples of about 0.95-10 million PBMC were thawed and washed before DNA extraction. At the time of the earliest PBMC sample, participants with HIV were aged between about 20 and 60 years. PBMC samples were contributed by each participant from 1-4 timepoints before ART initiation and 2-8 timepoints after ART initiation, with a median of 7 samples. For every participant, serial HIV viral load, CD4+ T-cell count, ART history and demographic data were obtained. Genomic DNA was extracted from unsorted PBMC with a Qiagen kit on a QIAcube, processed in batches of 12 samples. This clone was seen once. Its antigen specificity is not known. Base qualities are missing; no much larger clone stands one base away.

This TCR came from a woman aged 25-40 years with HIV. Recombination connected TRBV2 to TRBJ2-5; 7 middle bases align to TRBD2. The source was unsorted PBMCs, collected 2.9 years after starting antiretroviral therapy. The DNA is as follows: TGTGCCAGCAGTGCCCCAGCGGGGAGAGGAGAGACCCAGTACTTC. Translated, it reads CASSAPAGRGETQYF.